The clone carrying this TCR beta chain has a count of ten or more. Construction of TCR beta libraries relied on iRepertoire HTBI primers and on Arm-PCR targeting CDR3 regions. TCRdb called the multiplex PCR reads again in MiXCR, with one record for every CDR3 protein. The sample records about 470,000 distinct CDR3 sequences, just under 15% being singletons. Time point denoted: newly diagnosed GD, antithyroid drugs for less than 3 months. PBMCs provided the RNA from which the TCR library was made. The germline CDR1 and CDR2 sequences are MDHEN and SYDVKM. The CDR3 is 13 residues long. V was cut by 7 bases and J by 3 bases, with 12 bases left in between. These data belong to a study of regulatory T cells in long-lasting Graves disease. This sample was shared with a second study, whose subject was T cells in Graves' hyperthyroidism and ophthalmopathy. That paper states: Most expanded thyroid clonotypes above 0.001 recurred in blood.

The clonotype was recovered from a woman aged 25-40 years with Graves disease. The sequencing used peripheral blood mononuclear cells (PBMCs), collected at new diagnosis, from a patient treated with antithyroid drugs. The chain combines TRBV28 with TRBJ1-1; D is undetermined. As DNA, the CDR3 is TGTGCCAGCACCGGGCCGCAAGACACTGAAGCTTTCTTT. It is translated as CASTGPQDTEAFF.